One TCR beta chain is described in this entry. Its antigen remains unidentified. CDR1 and CDR2 (germline): SGHKS, YYEKEE (reference sequence). This CDR3 has 15 residues. Trimming pared 0 bases from V and 4 bases from J, leaving 13 bases between. The record originates from a study of T cell responses to AZD1222 COVID-19 vaccine. Study-wide context: Pooling was applied to second doses at about 4 or about 12 weeks. Study-level points and caveats: At study baseline, merely six AZD1222 recipients were seropositive. Spike-specific TCR breadth and depth both grew after two AZD1222 doses. The donor group comprised mostly white British people and more females; the analysis possibly underestimated clonal diversity.

Clones were read by immunoSEQ multiplex PCR, and TCRdb kept only the in-frame ones, dropping some. The table shows over 100,000 clones, with around 91% occurring only once. The sequencing used peripheral blood, collected on day 0 of AZD1222 vaccination. The TCR sequence derives from an adult in good health. The V and J genes are TRBV5-5 and TRBJ2-5; D gene ambiguous. CDR3 amino acids: CASSLELPGRETQYF. The DNA of the CDR3 is TGTGCCAGCAGCTTGGAACTTCCCGGGCGAGAGACCCAGTACTTC.